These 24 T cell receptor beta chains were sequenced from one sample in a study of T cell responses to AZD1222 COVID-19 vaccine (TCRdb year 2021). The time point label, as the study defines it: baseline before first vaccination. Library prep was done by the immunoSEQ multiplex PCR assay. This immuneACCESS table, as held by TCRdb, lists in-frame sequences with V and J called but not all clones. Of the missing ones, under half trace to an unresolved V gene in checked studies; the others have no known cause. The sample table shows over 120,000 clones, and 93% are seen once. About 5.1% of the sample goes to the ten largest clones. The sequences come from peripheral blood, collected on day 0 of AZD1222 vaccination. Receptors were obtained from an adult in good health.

The CDR3 protein is CASSSRRIRGGNYGYTF. CDR3 in DNA: TGTGCCAGCAGTTCGCGACGGATTAGGGGGGGCAACTATGGCTACACCTTC. The V and J genes are TRBV27 and TRBJ1-2, with D possibly TRBD1 on 6 matching bases. V was pared by 4 bases and J by 2 bases, with 20 bases between. The CDR3 is 17 amino acids. The germline CDR1 and CDR2 sequences are MNHEY and SMNVEV (reference sequence).

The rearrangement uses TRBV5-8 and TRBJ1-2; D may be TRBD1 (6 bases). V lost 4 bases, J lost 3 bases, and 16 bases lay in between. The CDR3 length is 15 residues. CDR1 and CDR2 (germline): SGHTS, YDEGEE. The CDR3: CASSGSPQGDYGYTF. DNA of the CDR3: TGTGCCAGCAGCGGAAGTCCACAGGGAGACTATGGCTACACCTTC.

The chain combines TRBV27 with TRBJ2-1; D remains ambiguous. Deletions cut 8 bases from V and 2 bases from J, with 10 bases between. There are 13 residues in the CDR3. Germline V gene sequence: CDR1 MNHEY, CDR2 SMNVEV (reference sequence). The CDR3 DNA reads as TGTGCCAGCGGGGTCGAGGCCTACAATGAGCAGTTCTTC. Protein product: CASGVEAYNEQFF.

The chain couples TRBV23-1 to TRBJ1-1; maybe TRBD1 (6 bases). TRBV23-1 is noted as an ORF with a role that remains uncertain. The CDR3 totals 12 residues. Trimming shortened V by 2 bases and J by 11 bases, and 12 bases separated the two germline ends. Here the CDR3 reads CASSQNRRGAFF. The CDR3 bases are TGCGCCAGCAGTCAAAACCGGAGGGGGGCTTTCTTT.

In DNA form, the CDR3 reads TGCGCCAGCAGCCGACGAACCGGGACGCCGACCTACGAGCAGTACTTC. Translated: CASSRRTGTPTYEQYF. The chain is built from TRBV4-1 and TRBJ2-7; tentatively, D is TRBD1 or TRBD2 (5 bases each). This CDR3 comprises 16 residues. Between the trimmed V and J ends, which lost 4 bases and 2 bases, there was a span of 18 bases. Germline CDR1 is MGHRA and CDR2 is YSYEKL.

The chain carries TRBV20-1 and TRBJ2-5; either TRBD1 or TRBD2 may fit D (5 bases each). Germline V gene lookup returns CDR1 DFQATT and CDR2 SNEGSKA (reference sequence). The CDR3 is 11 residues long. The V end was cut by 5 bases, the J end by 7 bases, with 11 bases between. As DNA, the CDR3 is TGCAGTGCTGGGACGATAGGGACCCAGTACTTC. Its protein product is CSAGTIGTQYF.

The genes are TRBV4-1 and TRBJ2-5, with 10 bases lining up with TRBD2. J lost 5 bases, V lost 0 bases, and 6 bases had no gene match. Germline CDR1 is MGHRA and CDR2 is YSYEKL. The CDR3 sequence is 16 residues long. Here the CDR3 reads CASSQEETSGAETQYF. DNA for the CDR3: TGCGCCAGCAGCCAAGAGGAAACTAGCGGGGCGGAGACCCAGTACTTC.

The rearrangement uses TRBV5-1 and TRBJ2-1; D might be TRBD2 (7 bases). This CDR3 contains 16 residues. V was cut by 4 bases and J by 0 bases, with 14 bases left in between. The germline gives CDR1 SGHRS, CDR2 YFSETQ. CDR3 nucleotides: TGCGCCAGCAGCCCGGGGGGCGAGAGCTCCTACAATGAGCAGTTCTTC. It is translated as CASSPGGESSYNEQFF.

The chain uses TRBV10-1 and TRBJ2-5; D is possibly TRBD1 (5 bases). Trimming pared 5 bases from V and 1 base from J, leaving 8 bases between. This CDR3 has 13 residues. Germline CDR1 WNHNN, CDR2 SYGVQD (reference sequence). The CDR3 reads CASSPQVQETQYF. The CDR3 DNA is TGCGCCAGCAGTCCACAGGTCCAAGAGACCCAGTACTTC.

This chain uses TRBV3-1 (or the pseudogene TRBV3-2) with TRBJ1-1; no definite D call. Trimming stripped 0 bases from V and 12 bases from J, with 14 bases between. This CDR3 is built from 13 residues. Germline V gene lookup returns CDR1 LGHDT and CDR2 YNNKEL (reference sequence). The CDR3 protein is CASSQESGFMTFF. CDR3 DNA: TGTGCCAGCAGCCAAGAATCCGGGTTTATGACTTTCTTT.

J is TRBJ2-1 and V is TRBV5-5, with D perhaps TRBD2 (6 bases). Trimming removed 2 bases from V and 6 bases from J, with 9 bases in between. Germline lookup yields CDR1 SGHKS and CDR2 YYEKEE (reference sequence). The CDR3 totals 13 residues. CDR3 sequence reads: CASSFEAGNEQFF. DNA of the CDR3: TGTGCCAGCAGCTTCGAAGCGGGCAATGAGCAGTTCTTC.

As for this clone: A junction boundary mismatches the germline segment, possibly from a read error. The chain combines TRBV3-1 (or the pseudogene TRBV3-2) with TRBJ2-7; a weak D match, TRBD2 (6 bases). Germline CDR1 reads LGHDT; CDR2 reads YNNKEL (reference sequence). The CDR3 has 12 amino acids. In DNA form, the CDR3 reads TGTGCCAGCAGCCTTGGGACTTGGCCTCACCACTTC. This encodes CASSLGTWPHHF.

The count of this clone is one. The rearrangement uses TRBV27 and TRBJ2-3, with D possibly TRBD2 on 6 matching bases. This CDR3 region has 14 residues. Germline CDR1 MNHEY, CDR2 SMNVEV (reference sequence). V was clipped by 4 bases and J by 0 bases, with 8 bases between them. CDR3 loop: CASSSGRSTDTQYF. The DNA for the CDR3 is TGTGCCAGCAGTTCGGGGAGGAGCACAGATACGCAGTATTTT.

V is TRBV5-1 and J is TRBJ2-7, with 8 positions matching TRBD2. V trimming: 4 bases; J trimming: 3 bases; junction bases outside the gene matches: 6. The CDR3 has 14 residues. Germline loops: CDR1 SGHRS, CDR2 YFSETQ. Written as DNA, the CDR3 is TGCGCCAGCAGCACCAGCAGCGGGAGCTACGAGCAGTACTTC. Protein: CASSTSSGSYEQYF.

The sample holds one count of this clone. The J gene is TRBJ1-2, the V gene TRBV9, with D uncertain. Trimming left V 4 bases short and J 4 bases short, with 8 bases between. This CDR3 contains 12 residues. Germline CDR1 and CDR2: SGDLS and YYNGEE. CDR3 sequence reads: CASSPGSYGYTF. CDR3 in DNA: TGTGCCAGCAGCCCCGGATCCTATGGCTACACCTTC.

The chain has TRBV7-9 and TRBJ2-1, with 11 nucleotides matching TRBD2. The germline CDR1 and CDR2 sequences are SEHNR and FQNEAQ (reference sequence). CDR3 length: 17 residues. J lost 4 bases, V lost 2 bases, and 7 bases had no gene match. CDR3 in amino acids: CASSLTSGRPPYNEQFF. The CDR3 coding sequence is TGTGCCAGCAGCTTAACTAGCGGGAGACCGCCTTACAATGAGCAGTTCTTC.

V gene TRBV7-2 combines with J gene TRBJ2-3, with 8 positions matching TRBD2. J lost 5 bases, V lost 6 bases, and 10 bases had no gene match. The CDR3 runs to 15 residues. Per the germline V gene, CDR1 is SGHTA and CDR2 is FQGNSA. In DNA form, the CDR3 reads TGTGCCAGCAGTTCTACTAGCGGAGGTGGAGATACGCAGTATTTT. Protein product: CASSSTSGGGDTQYF. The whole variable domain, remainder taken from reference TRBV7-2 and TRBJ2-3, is GAGVSQSPSNKVTEKGKDVELRCDPISGHTALYWYRQSLGQGLEFLIYFQGNSAPDKSGLPSDRFSAERTGGSVSTLTIQRTQQEDSAVYLCASSSTSGGGDTQYFGPGTRLTVL.

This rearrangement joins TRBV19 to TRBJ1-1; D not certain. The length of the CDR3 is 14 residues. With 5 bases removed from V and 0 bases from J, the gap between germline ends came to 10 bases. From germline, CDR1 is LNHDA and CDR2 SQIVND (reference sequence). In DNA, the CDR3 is TGTGCCAGTAGTCGAAGCCTATTGAACACTGAAGCTTTCTTT. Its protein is CASSRSLLNTEAFF.

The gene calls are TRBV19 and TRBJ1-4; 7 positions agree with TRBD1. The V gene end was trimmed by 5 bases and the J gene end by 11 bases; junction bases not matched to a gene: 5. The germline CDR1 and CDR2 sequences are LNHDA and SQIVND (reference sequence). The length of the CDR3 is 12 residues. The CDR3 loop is CASSLKDRKLFF. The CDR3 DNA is TGTGCCAGTAGTCTCAAGGACAGGAAACTGTTTTTT.

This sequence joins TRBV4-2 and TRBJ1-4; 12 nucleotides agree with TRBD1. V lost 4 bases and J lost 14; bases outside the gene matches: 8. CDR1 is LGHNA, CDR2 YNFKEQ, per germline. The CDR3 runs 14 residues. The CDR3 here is CASSLGDRGRFLFF. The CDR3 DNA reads TGTGCCAGCAGCCTAGGGGACAGGGGGCGCTTTCTGTTTTTT.

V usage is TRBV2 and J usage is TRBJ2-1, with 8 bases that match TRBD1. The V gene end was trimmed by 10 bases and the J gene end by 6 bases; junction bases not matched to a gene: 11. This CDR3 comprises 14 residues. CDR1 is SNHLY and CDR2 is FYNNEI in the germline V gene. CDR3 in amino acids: CAIIAGGLGNEQFF. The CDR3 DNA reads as TGTGCCATTATCGCAGGGGGCTTGGGCAATGAGCAGTTCTTC.

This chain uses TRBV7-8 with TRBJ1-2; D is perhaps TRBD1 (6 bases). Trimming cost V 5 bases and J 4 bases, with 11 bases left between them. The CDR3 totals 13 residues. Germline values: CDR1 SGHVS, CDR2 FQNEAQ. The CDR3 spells CASSEQGRYGYTF. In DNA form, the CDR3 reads TGTGCCAGCAGCGAACAGGGCCGCTATGGCTACACCTTC.

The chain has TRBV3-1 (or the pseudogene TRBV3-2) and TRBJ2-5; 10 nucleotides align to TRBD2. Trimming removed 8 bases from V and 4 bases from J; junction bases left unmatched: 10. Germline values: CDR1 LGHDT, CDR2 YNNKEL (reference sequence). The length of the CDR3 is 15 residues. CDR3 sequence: CASVRTSGGRETQYF. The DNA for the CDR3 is TGTGCCAGCGTTCGGACTAGCGGTGGACGAGAGACCCAGTACTTC.

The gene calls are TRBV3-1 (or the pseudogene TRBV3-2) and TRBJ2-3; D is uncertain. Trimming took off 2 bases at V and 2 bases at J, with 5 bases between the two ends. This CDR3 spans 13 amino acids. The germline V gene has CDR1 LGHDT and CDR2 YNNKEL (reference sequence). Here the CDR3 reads CASSQSTTDTQYF. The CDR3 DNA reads TGTGCCAGCAGCCAATCGACCACAGATACGCAGTATTTT.